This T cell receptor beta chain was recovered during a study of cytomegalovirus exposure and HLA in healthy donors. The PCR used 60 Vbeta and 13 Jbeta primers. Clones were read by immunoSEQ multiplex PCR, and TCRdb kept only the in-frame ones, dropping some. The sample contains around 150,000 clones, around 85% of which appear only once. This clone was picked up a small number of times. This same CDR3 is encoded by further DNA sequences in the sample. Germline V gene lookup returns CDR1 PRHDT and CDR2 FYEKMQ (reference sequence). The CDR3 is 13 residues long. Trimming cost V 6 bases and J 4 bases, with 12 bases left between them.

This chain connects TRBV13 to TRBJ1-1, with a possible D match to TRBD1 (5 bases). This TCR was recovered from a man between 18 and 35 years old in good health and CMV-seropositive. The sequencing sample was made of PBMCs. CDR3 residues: CASRSGGSTEAFF. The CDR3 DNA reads TGTGCCAGCAGGTCCGGGGGGTCCACTGAAGCTTTCTTT.